This TCR beta chain originates from a study of Ad26.COV2.S vaccination and SARS-CoV-2 variants. As for the study in general: The donor participated in the COV1001 trial, in its Ad26.COV2.S arm. Recipients of Ad26.COV2.S got it intramuscularly, once or twice 56 days apart.

The germline V and J ends were trimmed by 1 base and 6 bases, with 22 bases remaining between them. Germline lookup yields CDR1 LNHNV and CDR2 YYDKDF (reference sequence). The CDR3 totals 18 residues. Points on this clone: The antigen is not known.

Findings of the study overall: Vaccine recipients showed a spike-specific TCR breadth that was higher than in placebo recipients.

Specified treatment: roughly 19 received Ad26.COV2.S at low or high dose, single or two shots; about 5 received placebo; per-sample allocation not given. Sampling was done on day 63 after the first vaccine or placebo injection. The assay was immunoSEQ multiplex PCR, and TCRdb's table has in-frame clones only and misses some. Among about 350,000 clones listed, about 87% were seen once. The sample in question was peripheral blood, obtained in a trial of Ad26.COV2.S vaccine versus placebo. V usage is TRBV15 and J usage is TRBJ2-1; a weak D match, TRBD2 (5 bases). This sequence originates from a person between 18 and 65 years old who received the Ad26.COV2.S COVID-19 vaccine or a placebo. The DNA of the CDR3 is TGTGCCACCAGCAGAGGGACTTTCGGGTCTAGCCCTCTCAATGAGCAGTTCTTC. Its protein is CATSRGTFGSSPLNEQFF.